This TCR beta chain was identified in a study of blood T cell repertoires in COVID-19. Individuals aged about 18 to 95 years were recruited from roughly 23 US areas. The protocol was immunoSEQ multiplex PCR, while the TCRdb copy is restricted to in-frame clones and leaves out a portion. Found here are around 240,000 clones, roughly nine tenths of them singletons; the top ten hold 1.2%. The CDR3 totals 13 residues. V gave up 3 bases and J gave up 4 bases; unmatched junction bases: 2. CDR1 is SGDLS and CDR2 is YYNGEE in the germline V gene. Sequencing input: PBMCs or T cells enriched from blood (not recorded which). The gene calls are TRBV9 and TRBJ1-1; 8 bases fit TRBD1. This sequence was found in a human donor in a cohort exposed to, infected with or recovered from COVID-19 (not recorded which). The donor label of this sample is uncertain. The CDR3 nucleotides are TGTGCCAGCAGCGCGGACAGGGCCACTGAAGCTTTCTTT. Protein: CASSADRATEAFF.